This TCR beta chain is from a study of T-cell reconstitution after alpha-beta-depleted transplantation in children. General observations from the study: T-cell counts and diversity were attributed mostly to newly produced T cells one year after transplant. Alpha-beta T cells about two months after transplant reportedly derived from several hundred expanded graft clones. Surviving recipient cells, namely T cells and thymic progenitors, were the source of high day-60 TCRbeta diversity in some patients.

Germline CDR1 and CDR2: SGHRS and YFSETQ. Ends included, the CDR3 has 13 residues. A word on this clonotype: Its target is unknown. No DNA is shown, since the ends of the CDR3 on it are uncertain; the CDR3 is the one TCRdb lists.

The TCRbeta library was prepared with unique molecular identifiers. Each CDR3 protein gets one entry after TCRdb re-called the PCR reads with MiXCR. The table shows approximately 190,000 distinct CDR3 sequences, with 7% to 9% occurring only once. The chain couples TRBV5-1 to TRBJ2-1. The receptor's source is a male patient aged 2 to 9 who had a stem cell transplant for acute myeloid leukemia, so the T cells may come from the graft donor. The source material was PBMCs, mostly from graft donor cells, sampled 360 days after TCRalphabeta/CD19-depleted stem cell transplant. The CDR3 sequence is CASTSGSRDEQFF.